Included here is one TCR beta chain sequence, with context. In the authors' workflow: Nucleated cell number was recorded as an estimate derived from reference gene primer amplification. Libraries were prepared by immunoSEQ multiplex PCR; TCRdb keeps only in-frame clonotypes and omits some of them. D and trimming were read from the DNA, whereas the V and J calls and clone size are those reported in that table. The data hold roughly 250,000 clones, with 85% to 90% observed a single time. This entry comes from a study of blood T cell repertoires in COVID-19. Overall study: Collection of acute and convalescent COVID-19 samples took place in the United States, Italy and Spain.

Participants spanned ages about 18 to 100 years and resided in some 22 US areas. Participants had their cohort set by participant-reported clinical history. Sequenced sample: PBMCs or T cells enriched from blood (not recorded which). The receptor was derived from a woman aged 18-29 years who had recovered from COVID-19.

The CDR3 is CASGSGWEGLSTDTQYF. The CDR3 coding sequence is TGTGCTAGTGGTTCGGGTTGGGAGGGCCTAAGCACAGATACGCAGTATTTT. This chain links TRBV12-5 with TRBJ2-3; 7 bases align to TRBD2. Looked up from germline, CDR1 is LGHNT and CDR2 is FRNRAP. This CDR3 spans 17 amino acids. The junction had 10 bases not matched to a gene; V was cut back by 4 bases and J by 0 bases. Combining the CDR3 with reference TRBV12-5 and TRBJ2-3 gives the whole variable domain DARVTQTPRHKVTEMGQEVTMRCQPILGHNTVFWYRQTMMQGLELLAYFRNRAPLDDSGMPKDRFSAEMPDATLATLKIQPSEPRDSAVYFCASGSGWEGLSTDTQYFGPGTRLTVL.